The rows below give T cell receptor beta chains drawn from one sample of a study of T cells after yellow fever vaccination. MiXCR, run by TCRdb on the 5' RACE reads, gives a single entry per CDR3 protein. This sample has approximately 61,000 distinct CDR3 sequences; around 6.9% occur once, and the top ten carry around two fifths. Sequenced material: CD8+ T cells sorted from PBMCs, taken on the day of the first yellow fever vaccination. These receptors originate from a man younger than 30 who received the YFV17D yellow fever vaccine. CDR3s include the opening cysteine and the closing phenylalanine or tryptophan. A D gene is named only where the DNA matches it firmly. Expanded clones get a size class; other rows say once, few or many, or leave the size out.

j_call	clone_size	v_call	d_call	cdr3_nt	cdr3_aa
TRBJ1-2	.	TRBV7-2	.	TGTGCCAGCAGCTTGGTCCTGGGGGCGGTTTATGGCTACACCTTC	CASSLVLGAVYGYTF
TRBJ2-2	.	TRBV15	TRBD1	TGTGCCACCAGCGGGGACAGGGCGACCGGGGAGCTGTTTTTT	CATSGDRATGELFF
TRBJ2-7	few	TRBV7-2	.	TGTGCCAGCAGTGGACCCGAGCAGTACTTC	CASSGPEQYF
TRBJ1-2	.	TRBV29-1	.	TGCAGCGTTGATGAGGGCTACACCTTC	CSVDEGYTF
TRBJ2-5	many	TRBV15	.	TGTGCCACCAGCCCCACACCCACGGTCCAAGAGACCCAGTACTTC	CATSPTPTVQETQYF
TRBJ1-5	.	TRBV28	.	TGTGCCAGCAGTTTACCTAGCCTTGGGAGTTTCCATCAGCCCCAGCATTTT	CASSLPSLGSFHQPQHF
TRBJ2-1	few	TRBV2	TRBD2	TGTGCCAGCAGTGAATTGGCCAGCGGGGGAGACAATGAGCAGTTCTTC	CASSELASGGDNEQFF
TRBJ1-5	.	TRBV7-9	.	TGTGCCAGCAGCGCCGGGGGGCAGCCCCAGCATTTT	CASSAGGQPQHF
TRBJ2-1	.	TRBV5-4	TRBD2	TGTGCCAGCGGCAACTCTGGTGGGGGGGATGAGCAGTTCTTC	CASGNSGGGDEQFF
TRBJ2-1	few	TRBV29-1	.	TGCAGCGTTGTGGGTTATGAGCAGTTCTTC	CSVVGYEQFF
TRBJ2-3	many	TRBV10-3	TRBD2	TGTGCCATCACTCGGGGGGTTACAGATACGCAGTATTTT	CAITRGVTDTQYF
TRBJ1-3	few	TRBV7-2	TRBD1	TGTGCCAGCACCTCGACAGGGCTCTCTGGAAACACCATATATTTT	CASTSTGLSGNTIYF
TRBJ2-2	.	TRBV29-1	.	TGCAGCGTTGGCATTCCCACCGGGGAGCTGTTTTTT	CSVGIPTGELFF
TRBJ1-5	.	TRBV12-3/TRBV12-4	.	TGTGCCAGCAGTTTGGGGGGGTTTCAGCCCCAGCATTTT	CASSLGGFQPQHF
TRBJ2-2	few	TRBV5-1	TRBD2	TGCGCCAGCAGCTGGGGACTAGCAGACACCGGGGAGCTGTTTTTT	CASSWGLADTGELFF
TRBJ2-7	many	TRBV7-9	.	TGTGCCAGCAGCCCCCCGGGATCCTCCTACGAGCAGTACTTC	CASSPPGSSYEQYF
TRBJ2-5	many	TRBV29-1	.	TGCAGCGTTGGGAGGAGCCAAGAGACCCAGTACTTC	CSVGRSQETQYF
TRBJ2-2	many	TRBV21-1	.	TGTGCCAGCAGCAAAGCGCTAGCGGGGAACACCGGGGAGCTGTTTTTT	CASSKALAGNTGELFF
TRBJ1-4	few	TRBV12-3/TRBV12-4	.	TGTGCCAGCAGTTACGGCGTGTTCCATGAAAAACTGTTTTTT	CASSYGVFHEKLFF
TRBJ1-2	many	TRBV7-8	.	TGTGCCAGCAGCGGTAGTCGGGAGCGCTACACCTTC	CASSGSRERYTF
TRBJ2-5	.	TRBV5-4	.	TGTGCCAGCAGCAGGGCAGAGACCCAGTACTTC	CASSRAETQYF
TRBJ1-1	few	TRBV20-1	.	TGCAGTGCTGATGAAATGGGGCCCGAGGGGGACACTGAAGCTTTCTTT	CSADEMGPEGDTEAFF
TRBJ2-6	many	TRBV10-3	TRBD1	TGTGCCAATTCCGGGACAGGGGTCTCTGGGGCCAACGTCCTGACTTTC	CANSGTGVSGANVLTF
TRBJ2-7	many	TRBV4-3	TRBD2	TGCGCCAGCAGCCAAGACCTAGCGGCCTCCTACGAGCAGTACTTC	CASSQDLAASYEQYF
TRBJ1-1	.	TRBV3-1	.	TGTGCCAGCAGCCAAGGGAGGGCAAACACTGAAGCTTTCTTT	CASSQGRANTEAFF
TRBJ2-2	many	TRBV7-6	.	TGTGCCAGCAGCCCATTCACAAGTGAGCTGTTTTTT	CASSPFTSELFF
TRBJ2-7	.	TRBV7-8	TRBD2	TGTGCCAGCAGCTTAGCGCTCATCCGACTAGCGGGGGCCTCTTACGAGCAGTACTTC	CASSLALIRLAGASYEQYF
TRBJ2-1	many	TRBV7-9	.	TGTGCCAGCAGCTTAAAGGGGGGCGAGCAGTTCTTC	CASSLKGGEQFF
TRBJ2-7	few	TRBV29-1	.	TGCAGCGTTGCCGGCGGGCTTTCCTACGAGCAGTACTTC	CSVAGGLSYEQYF
TRBJ1-5	many	TRBV4-1	.	TGCGCCAGCAGCCCTTCGGTGCAAACAAATCAGCCCCAGCATTTT	CASSPSVQTNQPQHF
TRBJ2-2	many	TRBV4-1	TRBD2	TGCGCCAGCAGCCAAGGGGGGACTAGCGGGGCGACGTACACCGGGGAGCTGTTTTTT	CASSQGGTSGATYTGELFF
TRBJ1-5	.	TRBV12-2	.	TGTGCAAGTCGCTTAGCCCCCAGACGCAATCAGCCCCAGCATTTT	CASRLAPRRNQPQHF
TRBJ1-2	many	TRBV12-3/TRBV12-4	TRBD1	TGTGCCAGCAGTCCACGGGACAGCTATGGCTACACCTTC	CASSPRDSYGYTF